This T cell receptor beta chain was sequenced in a study of blood T cell repertoires in COVID-19. Seattle patients were enrolled while actively infected and followed longitudinally. Profiling relied on immunoSEQ multiplex PCR, and the TCRdb table lists in-frame clones only, not all of them. This repertoire shows over 75,000 clones, around 90% found once; its top ten account for around 2%. This clone occurred once. This TCR was recovered from a man aged 45-65 years with COVID-19, enrolled during active disease. Sample: peripheral blood.

Here the CDR3 reads CATSRERSGFQPQHF. For the CDR3, the DNA is TGTGCCACCAGCAGAGAGCGGTCTGGGTTTCAGCCCCAGCATTTT. The genes are TRBV15 and TRBJ1-5, with D unclear. The germline V and J ends were trimmed by 0 bases and 6 bases, with 12 bases remaining between them. This CDR3 comprises 15 residues. CDR1 and CDR2 (germline): LNHNV, YYDKDF (reference sequence).